These 22 T cell receptor beta chains share one sample of origin, sequenced in a study of blood T cell repertoires in COVID-19. Only in-frame clones appear in the TCRdb table, and some are missing; sequencing was by immunoSEQ multiplex PCR. The sample shows roughly 250,000 clones, almost 85% of them seen only once. Specimen: peripheral blood. The receptors shown here come from an elderly woman with acute or convalescent COVID-19.

This clone was counted once. J is TRBJ2-3 and V is TRBV3-1 (or the pseudogene TRBV3-2); 10 bases fit TRBD2. V was clipped by 4 bases and J by 3 bases; unmatched bases: 7. This CDR3 region has 16 residues. Germline V lookup: CDR1 LGHDT, CDR2 YNNKEL (reference sequence). This CDR3 reads CASSLDLAGATDTQYF. DNA for the CDR3: TGTGCCAGCAGCCTCGACCTAGCGGGGGCAACAGATACGCAGTATTTT.

The CDR3, as DNA: TGTGCCAGCAGCCAACTAGCGTGGCAGCAGTACTTC. Its protein product is CASSQLAWQQYF. This chain uses TRBV3-1 (or the pseudogene TRBV3-2) with TRBJ2-7; TRBD2 might be the D (6 bases). Trimming took off 2 bases at V and 8 bases at J, with 10 bases between the two ends. The germline V gene has CDR1 LGHDT and CDR2 YNNKEL (reference sequence). The CDR3 contains 12 residues.

The V and J genes are TRBV11-2 and TRBJ2-7; D is possibly TRBD2 (6 bases). Germline V CDR1 and CDR2: SGHAT, FQNNGV. V was cut by 0 bases and J by 2 bases, with 11 bases left in between. This CDR3 has 15 residues. The CDR3 reads CASSLDYQRAYEQYF. The DNA of the CDR3 is TGTGCCAGCAGCTTAGATTATCAGCGGGCCTACGAGCAGTACTTC.

The chain links TRBV21-1 to TRBJ1-4; TRBD1 reflects the table's D call only, with no check against the DNA. TRBV21-1 is given as a pseudogene. The CDR3 is 17 residues long. CDR3 protein: CASSKEKQSHSNEKLFF. In nucleotides, the CDR3 is TGTGCCAGCAGCAAAGAGAAACAGTCTCACTCTAATGAAAAACTGTTTTTT.

This sequence joins TRBV7-2 and TRBJ2-1; tentatively, D is TRBD1 (6 bases). This CDR3 has 13 amino acids. Germline-derived CDR1 and CDR2 are SGHTA and FQGNSA. Trimming removed 5 bases from V and 6 bases from J, with 11 bases in between. The CDR3 sequence: CASSGYRVNEQFF. DNA of the CDR3: TGTGCCAGCAGCGGCTACAGGGTCAATGAGCAGTTCTTC.

The chain has TRBV6-5 and TRBJ2-1; D ambiguous. The CDR3 is 11 amino acids. The V and J ends lost 8 bases and 9 bases respectively, with 11 bases between them. The germline CDR1 and CDR2 sequences are MNHEY and SVGAGI. CDR3 coding DNA: TGTGCCAGCGGATTACAGTTTGAGCAGTTCTTC. It codes for CASGLQFEQFF.

The chain couples TRBV2 to TRBJ1-5; 7 bases are a match to TRBD1. CDR3 size: 18 residues. Germline V lookup: CDR1 SNHLY, CDR2 FYNNEI. Trimming removed 6 bases from V and 0 bases from J; junction bases left unmatched: 14. In DNA form, the CDR3 reads TGTGCCAGCAGGCCGGGGGACAGCGCCCCGTTTAGCAATCAGCCCCAGCATTTT. This encodes CASRPGDSAPFSNQPQHF.

This chain joins TRBV24-1 and TRBJ1-2, with a tentative D call TRBD1 (5 bases). The CDR3 has 15 residues. In germline, CDR1 is KGHDR, CDR2 SFDVKD. V was cut by 3 bases and J by 8 bases, with 18 bases left in between. The CDR3 loop reads CATSDGQGTVRGYTF. As DNA, the CDR3 is TGTGCCACCAGTGATGGCCAGGGCACTGTAAGGGGCTACACCTTC.

The V gene is TRBV27, the J gene TRBJ1-6, with D unresolved. The CDR3 is 13 residues long. CDR1 MNHEY and CDR2 SMNVEV come from the germline V gene (reference sequence). V was cut by 5 bases and J by 7 bases, with 9 bases left in between. The CDR3 DNA is TGTGCCAGCAGTCCCACAATGAATTCACCCCTCCACTTT. Translation: CASSPTMNSPLHF.

The V gene is TRBV20-1, the J gene TRBJ2-2; 10 nucleotides align to TRBD2. CDR1 and CDR2 from the germline V gene are DFQATT and SNEGSKA (reference sequence). CDR3 length equals 22 residues. The V and J ends lost 3 bases and 4 bases, in that order; junction bases with no gene match: 26. The CDR3 protein is CSASSFPGGSASGRRITGELFF. The CDR3 bases are TGCAGTGCTAGTAGTTTCCCCGGGGGCTCGGCTAGCGGGAGACGGATCACCGGGGAGCTGTTTTTT.

The rearrangement uses TRBV11-2 and TRBJ1-4; tentative D call: TRBD1 (5 bases). This CDR3 is built from 15 residues. V gave up 5 bases and J gave up 0 bases, with 10 bases separating them. Germline V gene lookup returns CDR1 SGHAT and CDR2 FQNNGV. DNA of the CDR3: TGTGCCAGCAGCACAGGTGATGCAACTAATGAAAAACTGTTTTTT. Translating gives CASSTGDATNEKLFF. The full variable domain, with the rest looked up from reference TRBV11-2 and TRBJ1-4, is EAGVAQSPRYKIIEKRQSVAFWCNPISGHATLYWYQQILGQGPKLLIQFQNNGVVDDSQLPKDRFSAERLKGVDSTLKIQPAKLEDSAVYLCASSTGDATNEKLFFGSGTQLSVL.

The J gene is TRBJ1-3, the V gene TRBV9; the D is unclear. Trimming left V 0 bases short and J 6 bases short, with 7 bases between. This CDR3 spans 13 amino acids. The germline CDR1 and CDR2 sequences are SGDLS and YYNGEE. Written as DNA, the CDR3 is TGTGCCAGCAGCGTAGACAGATTAAACACCATATATTTT. This gives the protein CASSVDRLNTIYF.

This clone was observed a few times. The chain joins TRBV3-1 (or the pseudogene TRBV3-2) to TRBJ1-5, with a weak D call TRBD1 (5 bases). Germline loops: CDR1 LGHDT, CDR2 YNNKEL (reference sequence). The CDR3 totals 12 residues. V was clipped by 5 bases and J by 7 bases, with 9 bases between them. CDR3 sequence reads: CASSSQGQPQHF. DNA for the CDR3: TGTGCCAGCAGCTCCCAGGGACAGCCCCAGCATTTT.

V gene TRBV11-2 combines with J gene TRBJ2-3; 12 nucleotides agree with TRBD2. V lost 5 bases to trimming and J lost 7 bases; unmatched junction nucleotides: 4. The CDR3 loop spans 14 amino acids. The germline gives CDR1 SGHAT, CDR2 FQNNGV. In DNA form, the CDR3 reads TGTGCCAGCAGCGCTGGACTAGCGGGATATACGCAGTATTTT. Protein product: CASSAGLAGYTQYF.

The rearrangement joins TRBV7-2 to TRBJ1-4, with 10 bases that match TRBD1. Unmatched junction bases numbered 13, after V lost 8 bases and J lost 7 bases. The CDR3 loop spans 16 amino acids. CDR1 and CDR2 (germline): SGHTA, FQGNSA. The CDR3 nucleotides read TGTGCCAGCTATGGGACAGGGGTTGGAAGTGGTGAAAAACTGTTTTTT. Translating it yields CASYGTGVGSGEKLFF.

The V call is TRBV5-1, the J call TRBJ2-3; no clear D. The germline V and J ends were trimmed by 4 bases and 5 bases, with 23 bases remaining between them. The CDR3 sequence is 17 residues long. Germline-derived CDR1 and CDR2 are SGHRS and YFSETQ. The CDR3 coding sequence is TGCGCCAGCAGCAGGCGGTCGGTGGTCATGCGGCAAGATACGCAGTATTTT. Residues: CASSRRSVVMRQDTQYF. The full variable domain, completed using reference TRBV5-1 and TRBJ2-3, is KAGVTQTPRYLIKTRGQQVTLSCSPISGHRSVSWYQQTPGQGLQFLFEYFSETQRNKGNFPGRFSGRQFSNSRSEMNVSTLELGDSALYLCASSRRSVVMRQDTQYFGPGTRLTVL.

The J gene is TRBJ1-1, the V gene TRBV6-5; weak D call: TRBD1 (5 bases). Trimming cost V 1 base and J 4 bases, with 16 bases left between them. Germline-derived CDR1 and CDR2 are MNHEY and SVGAGI. This CDR3 is 16 amino acids long. This CDR3 is CASSYLAGEGSTEAFF. CDR3 in DNA: TGTGCCAGCAGTTACTTAGCGGGGGAAGGAAGCACTGAAGCTTTCTTT.

The rearrangement uses TRBV7-3 and TRBJ2-4, with D perhaps TRBD1 (5 bases). This CDR3 contains 16 residues. Germline V gene data show CDR1 as SGHTA and CDR2 as FQGTGA. V dropped 5 bases and J dropped 1 base, with 15 bases sitting between them. The CDR3 region has the DNA TGTGCCAGCAGCCCCCAGGGCCCTGTGGCCAAAAACATTCAGTACTTC. Its protein product is CASSPQGPVAKNIQYF. The whole variable domain, remainder taken from reference TRBV7-3 and TRBJ2-4, is GAGVSQTPSNKVTEKGKYVELRCDPISGHTALYWYRQSLGQGPEFLIYFQGTGAADDSGLPNDRFFAVRPEGSVSTLKIQRTERGDSAVYLCASSPQGPVAKNIQYFGAGTRLSVL.

This chain joins TRBV9 and TRBJ2-1; 7 nucleotides agree with TRBD2. There are 14 residues in the CDR3. In germline, CDR1 is SGDLS, CDR2 YYNGEE. V shed 0 bases and J 7 bases; nucleotides not matched to a gene: 4. The CDR3 is CASSVASGVNEQFF. For the CDR3, the DNA is TGTGCCAGCAGCGTAGCCAGCGGGGTTAATGAGCAGTTCTTC.

The CDR3 protein is CAWSFRGSRYEQYF. In DNA, the CDR3 is TGTGCCTGGAGTTTTAGGGGGAGTCGCTACGAGCAGTACTTC. This chain uses TRBV30 with TRBJ2-7; tentative D call: TRBD1 (6 bases). Between the trimmed V and J ends, which lost 2 bases and 3 bases, there was a span of 14 bases. The V gene's germline CDR1 is GTSNPN and CDR2 SVGIG (reference sequence). The length of the CDR3 is 14 residues.

The V call is TRBV7-3, the J call TRBJ2-2; 8 bases are a match to TRBD2. Germline V lookup: CDR1 SGHTA, CDR2 FQGTGA. The CDR3 contains 16 residues. Losses at the gene ends were 2 bases for V and 2 bases for J; bases not matched to a gene: 4. The CDR3 here is CASSLQGLDNTGELFF. The CDR3 DNA is TGTGCCAGCAGCTTACAGGGACTAGATAACACCGGGGAGCTGTTTTTT.

The V gene is TRBV4-1, the J gene TRBJ2-2; TRBD2 aligns across 11 bases. The CDR3 runs to 16 residues. Germline CDR1 is MGHRA and CDR2 is YSYEKL. Trimming took 1 base from V and 7 from J; bases not matched to a gene: 5. The CDR3 nucleotides are TGCGCCAGCAGCCAAGTAGCGGGAGGGCCGGTCGGGGAGCTGTTTTTT. It translates to CASSQVAGGPVGELFF.